This TCR beta chain was obtained from a study of T-cell memory formation after mild COVID-19 (dated by TCRdb to 2020 to 2023). Background for the entire study: Most TCR sequence clusters were specific to one of the two donors. In two donors, T-cell clones that expanded and contracted after mild COVID-19 were followed by sequencing TCRalpha and TCRbeta repertoires longitudinally. The cohort comprised two young, previously healthy adult volunteers, one female and one male. What the study reported, not specific to this receptor: SARS-CoV-2 specificity of the second-wave clones peaking on day 37 was not confirmed. Balanced CD4/CD8 phenotypes were observed for clones contracting from day 15 to 85, whereas a bias towards CD4+ was observed for a second wave of clones expanding from day 15 to 37. Only a couple of mild cases were covered by the study, and larger cohorts that include severe cases with pre-infection samples were considered necessary. The detection of some responding clones in pre-infection memory suggests that pre-existing cross-reactive memory T cells joined the SARS-CoV-2 response. Contracting CD4+ clones were located mainly in the CM and EM memory subsets, whereas CD8+ clones were found to be enriched in EMRA.

Sequencing instrument: Illumina NovaSeq 6000. cDNA libraries for TCRalpha and TCRbeta were prepared by 5'RACE using constant-segment primers, with sample barcodes and unique molecular identifiers added. RNA was extracted from every sample with Trizol reagent. Libraries were amplified in two PCR steps, with a second sample barcode and Illumina TruSeq adapters added in the second step. Sequencing of the libraries was done on an Illumina NovaSeq, producing 2 x 150 bp paired-end reads. Concerning the study's data processing: The reads were demultiplexed and collapsed into UMI-guided consensus sequences using migec v1.2.7. With mixcr v2.1.11, UMI consensuses were aligned to TRA and TRB V and J templates and assembled into clonotypes. Expanded or contracted clonotypes were those called significant by both edgeR and NoisET, with noise models trained on biological replicates. For edgeR calls, the thresholds were a false discovery rate-adjusted p below 0.01 and a log2 fold-change of 1. As an exploratory analysis of dynamics, max-normalized trajectories of the 1000 most abundant clonotypes were examined by PCA with hierarchical clustering. The CD4 or CD8 phenotype of responding clones was assigned using the separately sequenced CD4+ and CD8+ repertoires. The public reads were reanalyzed by TCRdb: fastp trimming at Q25, MiXCR alignment, in-frame beta chains only. Rows matching on CDR3 protein sequence are summarized as one entry with the most common DNA and genes. The V and J calls follow TCRdb's processing rather than the paper's. The sample profile shows hundreds of thousands of distinct CDR3 sequences; about a fifth of them were found once. The ten largest clones take up under 15% of the sample.

Concerning this clonotype: Its target antigen remains unknown. Per-nucleotide qualities are absent, and no much larger clonotype sits a single base away.

Ficoll-Paque density gradient centrifugation was used to isolate PBMCs. The CDR3 runs 12 amino acids, cysteine and phenylalanine included. Of the read, only the CDR3 DNA is kept; its 36 bases are in frame from base 1. CDR1 and CDR2 are read off the germline V gene as SGHTA and FQGNSA. A distance of 7 bases separates the germline ends of V and J, which lose 2 bases and 5 bases respectively. The source is an adult woman who had mild COVID-19 (a few samples of this study predate the infection). The sample titles of this study are shuffled in the database, so cell type and time point are left out; the donor was told from shared clones. Sequenced material: PBMCs or a T cell subset sorted from them (not recorded which). In this chain, TRBV7-2 is recombined with TRBJ2-7; confidence is insufficient to name the D gene. The nucleotides are TGTGCCAGCAGCTTACTAGTCCACGAGCAGTACTTC. The resulting protein is CASSLLVHEQYF.